These 32 T cell receptor beta chains were all obtained from the same sample, sequenced in a study of blood T cells in healthy people across ages. Through a sample-barcoded 5' primer and a J-beta primer mix, a second PCR was run for roughly 6 to 12 cycles. Via MiXCR, TCRdb re-called the 5' RACE reads, giving one row per CDR3 protein. The table lists just under 900,000 distinct CDR3 sequences, 25% to 35% of them singletons. The source material was blood. The receptors stem from a woman aged 80 or over in good health.

This clonotype came up many times. The chain couples TRBV6-2 or TRBV6-3 to TRBJ2-5; 11 bases fit TRBD2. The CDR3 contains 19 residues. J lost 2 bases, V lost 6 bases, and 17 bases had no gene match. Germline assignment: CDR1 MNHEY and CDR2 SVGEGT. Written as DNA, the CDR3 is TGTGCCAGCAGGAAATCAATCGGACTAGCGGGCCTTAAACAAGAGACCCAGTACTTC. Translated: CASRKSIGLAGLKQETQYF.

This clonotype was seen ten or more times. The chain recombines TRBV5-1 with TRBJ1-4; 7 positions agree with TRBD1. CDR3 length: 14 residues. V shed 4 bases, J shed 6 bases, and the junction held 6 bases outside the gene matches. Germline V gives CDR1 SGHRS, CDR2 YFSETQ. CDR3 sequence (DNA): TGCGCCAGCAGCCCCGGGACAGCCGATGAAAAACTGTTTTTT. Translated, it gives CASSPGTADEKLFF.

In its sample, this clonotype was seen many times. V gene TRBV6-5 combines with J gene TRBJ1-1; D is possibly TRBD1 (5 bases). The CDR3 spans 15 residues. Germline CDR1 and CDR2: MNHEY and SVGAGI. V lost 5 bases, J lost 2 bases, and 15 bases lay in between. The CDR3 DNA follows: TGTGCCAGCAGTGTCCGGGGCAGGGTTAACACTGAAGCTTTCTTT. Protein: CASSVRGRVNTEAFF.

Notes on this clonotype: Sequence at one end of the junction differs from germline and may be a read error. The gene calls are TRBV29-1 and TRBJ1-6; TRBD1 aligns across 12 bases. The CDR3 extends over 15 amino acids. Germline assignment: CDR1 SQVTM and CDR2 ANQGSEA. The CDR3 sequence is CSVKGTGGLDSPLNF. In nucleotides, the CDR3 is TGCAGCGTTAAAGGGACAGGGGGCCTGGATTCACCCCTCAACTTT.

The chain combines TRBV4-1 with TRBJ2-2; D is possibly TRBD2 (6 bases). The CDR3 is 14 residues long. CDR1 and CDR2 (germline): MGHRA, YSYEKL. Between the trimmed V and J ends, which lost 3 bases and 6 bases, there was a span of 11 bases. The chain's CDR3 is CASSQEGFAGELFF. The DNA of the CDR3 is TGCGCCAGCAGCCAGGAGGGGTTTGCCGGGGAGCTGTTTTTT.

This chain joins TRBV7-9 and TRBJ2-3; D possibly matches TRBD1 or TRBD2 (5 bases each). Germline V CDR1 and CDR2: SEHNR, FQNEAQ (reference sequence). V was pared by 4 bases and J by 6 bases, with 14 bases between. The CDR3 runs 14 residues. The CDR3 sequence: CASSYRDLYDTQYF. CDR3 bases: TGTGCCAGCAGCTACCGGGACCTGTACGATACGCAGTATTTT.

CDR3 bases: TGTGCCAGCAGTCCTTCCTGGGCACTAGAGACCCAGTACTTC. It encodes CASSPSWALETQYF. The chain carries TRBV28 and TRBJ2-7; D gene ambiguous. The J call may be faulty, since TRBJ2-5 better matches the DNA end. CDR3 length equals 14 residues. Germline loops: CDR1 MDHEN, CDR2 SYDVKM.

This clonotype has at least ten counts. CDR3 nucleotides: TGCAGTGCTAGAGCCGTAGCGGGGGGCTCCTACAATGAGCAGTTCTTC. This translates into CSARAVAGGSYNEQFF. The rearrangement uses TRBV20-1 and TRBJ2-1; 10 bases align to TRBD2. Germline loops: CDR1 DFQATT, CDR2 SNEGSKA (reference sequence). The ends lost 1 base at V and 0 bases at J; junction bases unmatched: 3. The CDR3 length is 16 residues.

V and J are TRBV7-4 and TRBJ2-7; TRBD1 matches 7 bases. V lost 1 base to trimming and J lost 0 bases; unmatched junction nucleotides: 6. Germline CDR1 reads SGHVT; CDR2 reads SQSDAQ. This CDR3 contains 16 residues. CDR3 sequence (DNA): TGTGCCAGCAGCTTAGGCTCCGGGACAGCCTCCTACGAGCAGTACTTC. This gives the protein CASSLGSGTASYEQYF.

The rearrangement joins TRBV7-9 to TRBJ1-6, with 8 bases lining up with TRBD1. Losses at the gene ends were 5 bases for V and 3 bases for J; bases not matched to a gene: 6. This CDR3 has 16 amino acids. Germline V gene sequence: CDR1 SEHNR, CDR2 FQNEAQ (reference sequence). CDR3 sequence reads: CASSMGQDGYNSPLHF. In DNA form, the CDR3 reads TGTGCCAGCAGCATGGGACAGGACGGCTATAATTCACCCCTCCACTTT.

The V and J genes are TRBV30 and TRBJ2-2, with no clear D. The V gene's germline CDR1 is GTSNPN and CDR2 SVGIG (reference sequence). This CDR3 is built from 12 residues. V was pared by 8 bases and J by 6 bases, with 13 bases between. The CDR3 spells CARQDGPGELFF. CDR3 coding DNA: TGTGCCCGACAAGATGGACCCGGGGAGCTGTTTTTT.

Concerning this clonotype: A much larger clonotype is one base distant, so this may be a read error. This chain connects TRBV6-5 to TRBJ2-6; D possibly uses TRBD1 or TRBD2 (5 bases each). CDR1 is MNHEY, CDR2 SVGAGI, per germline. The CDR3 extends over 13 amino acids. CDR3 protein: CASSPPGANVRTF. In DNA, the CDR3 is TGTGCCAGCAGTCCTCCCGGGGCCAACGTCCGGACTTTC.

This clonotype was observed many times. V gene TRBV5-5 combines with J gene TRBJ1-2; the match to TRBD1 covers 8 bases. The germline gives CDR1 SGHKS, CDR2 YYEKEE (reference sequence). The J segment lost 4 bases and the V segment lost 5 bases, leaving 4 bases of the junction unmatched. This CDR3 comprises 13 residues. CDR3 residues: CASRQTGGYGYTF. CDR3 sequence (DNA): TGTGCCAGCAGGCAAACAGGGGGCTATGGCTACACCTTC.

Note on this clonotype: Being one base from a much bigger clone, this may be a read error. The V call is TRBV27, the J call TRBJ2-1, with a weak D call TRBD1 (6 bases). Trimming pared 7 bases from V and 1 base from J, leaving 17 bases between. This CDR3 is built from 16 residues. CDR1 and CDR2 (germline): MNHEY, SMNVEV (reference sequence). The CDR3 coding sequence is TGTGCCAGCAAACCTGTCGGGACACTTTCCTACAATGAGCAGTTCTTC. This sequence encodes CASKPVGTLSYNEQFF.

In its sample, this clonotype was seen many times. The chain has TRBV20-1 and TRBJ1-2; D possibly corresponds to TRBD1 (6 bases). CDR1 and CDR2 (germline): DFQATT, SNEGSKA (reference sequence). V lost 5 bases and J 3 bases, leaving 13 bases between the germline ends. CDR3 size: 13 residues. CDR3 residues: CSAFRDNHYGYTF. Here the CDR3 DNA reads TGCAGTGCTTTCCGGGACAACCACTATGGCTACACCTTC.

Worth noting for this clonotype: With a much larger clone just one base away, this may be a read error. CDR3 in DNA: TGTGCCAGCGGCCAAGCGAAGCGGGGGGGTTACAATGAGCAGTTCTTC. The encoded protein is CASGQAKRGGYNEQFF. The chain joins TRBV3-1 to TRBJ2-1, with TRBD2 identical over 10 bases. This CDR3 region has 16 residues. CDR1 and CDR2 (germline): LGHDT, YNNKEL (reference sequence).

The table lists this clonotype with a few counts. The rearrangement joins TRBV14 to TRBJ2-5, with D hard to call. Germline assignment: CDR1 SGHDN and CDR2 FVKESK. This CDR3 spans 11 amino acids. Trimming removed 1 base from V and 10 bases from J, with 7 bases in between. The CDR3 sequence is CASSQGGFQYF. The CDR3 region has the DNA TGTGCCAGCAGCCAAGGTGGATTCCAGTACTTC. Variable domain in full (rest from reference TRBV14 and TRBJ2-5): EAGVTQFPSHSVIEKGQTVTLRCDPISGHDNLYWYRRVMGKEIKFLLHFVKESKQDESGMPNNRFLAERTGGTYSTLKVQPAELEDSGVYFCASSQGGFQYFGPGTRLLVL.

The CDR3 sequence is CASSLNLAGERETQYF. The CDR3 DNA reads TGTGCCAGCAGTTTAAATCTAGCGGGGGAGCGAGAGACCCAGTACTTC. The V call is TRBV12-3 or TRBV12-4, the J call TRBJ2-5, with TRBD2 matching over 10 bases. The CDR3 totals 16 residues. V was clipped by 2 bases and J by 4 bases; unmatched bases: 7.

This clonotype has a handful of counts. The rearrangement links TRBV5-1 to TRBJ2-2; D possibly corresponds to TRBD1 (5 bases). Between the trimmed V and J ends, which lost 0 bases and 7 bases, there was a span of 13 bases. Germline V CDR1 and CDR2: SGHRS, YFSETQ. The CDR3 is 15 residues long. The CDR3 here is CASSLGTIGVGELFF. CDR3 sequence (DNA): TGCGCCAGCAGCTTGGGGACAATCGGAGTCGGGGAGCTGTTTTTT.

The sample holds many counts of this clonotype. This rearrangement joins TRBV7-2 to TRBJ2-4, with 9 bases that match TRBD2. The CDR3 spans 14 residues. V gave up 4 bases and J gave up 8 bases; unmatched junction bases: 6. Germline lookup yields CDR1 SGHTA and CDR2 FQGNSA. The DNA for the CDR3 is TGTGCCAGCAGCTCGCGGGGGGGCCTCGACATTCAGTACTTC. Translation gives CASSSRGGLDIQYF.

This clonotype was counted at least ten times. The gene calls are TRBV20-1 and TRBJ2-1; 9 bases match TRBD1. The CDR3 length is 14 residues. The germline CDR1 and CDR2 sequences are DFQATT and SNEGSKA (reference sequence). The CDR3 region is CSCPSDRGANEQFF. In DNA form, the CDR3 reads TGCAGCTGCCCCTCGGACAGGGGTGCCAATGAGCAGTTCTTC.

This chain joins TRBV7-2 and TRBJ1-4, with 9 bases fitting TRBD1. The CDR3 totals 17 residues. Germline loops: CDR1 SGHTA, CDR2 FQGNSA. V trimming: 6 bases; J trimming: 0 bases; junction bases outside the gene matches: 8. The CDR3 region is CASSTSGQGATNEKLFF. DNA for the CDR3: TGTGCCAGCAGTACCTCGGGACAGGGCGCAACTAATGAAAAACTGTTTTTT.

This clonotype was detected many times. The genes are TRBV10-3 and TRBJ1-5, with D possibly TRBD1 on 6 matching bases. Germline assignment: CDR1 ENHRY and CDR2 SYGVKD. This CDR3 is 16 amino acids long. Trimming shortened V by 2 bases and J by 4 bases, and 15 bases separated the two germline ends. The chain's CDR3 is CAISEAPRTVNQPQHF. In DNA form, the CDR3 reads TGTGCCATCAGTGAGGCCCCCCGGACAGTTAATCAGCCCCAGCATTTT.

This clonotype was counted between two and nine times. The V gene is TRBV11-2, the J gene TRBJ1-2; TRBD1 agrees at 12 bases. The J segment lost 0 bases and the V segment lost 6 bases, leaving 8 bases of the junction unmatched. CDR3 length: 17 amino acids. Germline assignment: CDR1 SGHAT and CDR2 FQNNGV. The CDR3 coding sequence is TGTGCCAGCAGAAGAGGGGGACAGGGGGCCACTAACTATGGCTACACCTTC. This translates into CASRRGGQGATNYGYTF.

This clonotype was recorded at least ten times. The chain uses TRBV6-5 and TRBJ2-3; D possibly uses TRBD1 or TRBD2 (5 bases each). This CDR3 spans 15 amino acids. The V end was cut by 9 bases, the J end by 2 bases, with 18 bases between. CDR1 and CDR2 (germline): MNHEY, SVGAGI. In nucleotides, the CDR3 is TGTGCCAGTACACCGGGGCCACGCCACACAGATACGCAGTATTTT. Translation: CASTPGPRHTDTQYF.

This clonotype was detected a few times. The rearrangement joins TRBV11-2 to TRBJ2-7, with D possibly TRBD1 on 5 matching bases. V gave up 4 bases and J gave up 3 bases, with 13 bases separating them. This CDR3 comprises 14 residues. Germline CDR1 reads SGHAT; CDR2 reads FQNNGV. Here the CDR3 reads CASSCTDSDYEQYF. CDR3 sequence (DNA): TGTGCCAGCAGCTGCACAGACAGTGACTACGAGCAGTACTTC. Complete variable domain (other parts from reference TRBV11-2 and TRBJ2-7): EAGVAQSPRYKIIEKRQSVAFWCNPISGHATLYWYQQILGQGPKLLIQFQNNGVVDDSQLPKDRFSAERLKGVDSTLKIQPAKLEDSAVYLCASSCTDSDYEQYFGPGTRLTVT.

In the case of this clonotype: A much larger clone is a single base away; this may be a read error. J is TRBJ2-3 and V is TRBV20-1; perhaps TRBD2 as D (5 bases). Germline values: CDR1 DFQATT, CDR2 SNEGSKA (reference sequence). CDR3 length equals 11 residues. This CDR3 is CRASPGYTQYF. The DNA of the CDR3 is TGCAGGGCTTCACCGGGATATACGCAGTATTTT.

This clonotype was observed at least ten times. In nucleotides, the CDR3 is TGTGCCAGCAGCTTAGGGACAGGGGCCTACAATGAGCAGTTCTTC. As protein: CASSLGTGAYNEQFF. The rearrangement links TRBV3-1 to TRBJ2-1; TRBD1 matches at 10 bases. V trimming: 5 bases; J trimming: 2 bases; junction bases outside the gene matches: 3. The CDR3 runs 15 residues. Germline V gives CDR1 LGHDT, CDR2 YNNKEL (reference sequence).

This clonotype was recorded many times. This chain links TRBV7-9 with TRBJ1-2; D unresolved. This CDR3 has 13 residues. Between the trimmed V and J ends, which lost 2 bases and 8 bases, there was a span of 12 bases. Germline CDR1 is SEHNR and CDR2 is FQNEAQ (reference sequence). CDR3 sequence (DNA): TGTGCCAGCAGCTTACCTACTCTGAGAGGCTACACCTTC. Its translation is CASSLPTLRGYTF.

This clonotype was counted a few times. The genes are TRBV5-1 and TRBJ2-7, with 14 bases identical to TRBD2. The CDR3 totals 17 residues. CDR1 and CDR2 (germline): SGHRS, YFSETQ. The junction had 6 bases not matched to a gene; V was cut back by 0 bases and J by 4 bases. The chain's CDR3 is CASSLETSGGAAYEQYF. The CDR3 region has the DNA TGCGCCAGCAGCTTGGAGACTAGCGGGGGGGCCGCATACGAGCAGTACTTC.

This clonotype was found many times. The chain has TRBV28 and TRBJ2-4, with TRBD1 matching over 8 bases. Germline V CDR1 and CDR2: MDHEN, SYDVKM. This CDR3 region has 15 residues. V shed 6 bases, J shed 4 bases, and the junction held 8 bases outside the gene matches. The chain's CDR3 is CASSSGGSVKNIQYF. The CDR3, as DNA: TGTGCCAGCAGCTCAGGGGGCTCGGTAAAAAACATTCAGTACTTC.

The chain uses TRBV27 and TRBJ2-7, with D possibly being TRBD1 (6 bases). This CDR3 comprises 15 residues. The V and J ends lost 4 bases and 7 bases respectively, with 20 bases between them. Germline-derived CDR1 and CDR2 are MNHEY and SMNVEV (reference sequence). The CDR3 DNA sequence: TGTGCCAGCAGTTCCGCGTCTCACAGGGTCGATGAGCAGTACTTC. It translates to CASSSASHRVDEQYF.